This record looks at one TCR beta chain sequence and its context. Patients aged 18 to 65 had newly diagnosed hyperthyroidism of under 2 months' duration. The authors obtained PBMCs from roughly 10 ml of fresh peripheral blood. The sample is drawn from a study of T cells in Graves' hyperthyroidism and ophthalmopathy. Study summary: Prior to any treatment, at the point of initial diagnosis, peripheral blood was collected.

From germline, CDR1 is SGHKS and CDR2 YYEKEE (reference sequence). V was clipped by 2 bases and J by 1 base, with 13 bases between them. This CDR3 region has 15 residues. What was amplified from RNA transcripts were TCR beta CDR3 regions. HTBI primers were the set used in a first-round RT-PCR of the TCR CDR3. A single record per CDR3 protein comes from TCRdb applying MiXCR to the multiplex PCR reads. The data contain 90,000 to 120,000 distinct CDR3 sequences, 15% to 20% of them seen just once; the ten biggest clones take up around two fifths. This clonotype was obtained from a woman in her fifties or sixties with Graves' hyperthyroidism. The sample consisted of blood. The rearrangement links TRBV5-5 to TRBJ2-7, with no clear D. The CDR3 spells CASSLHSSASYEQYF. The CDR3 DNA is TGTGCCAGCAGCTTACACTCCAGCGCTTCCTACGAGCAGTACTTC.